What follows describes a single T cell receptor (beta chain). Some clones are missing from TCRdb's copy, which holds only in-frame ones; the method was immunoSEQ multiplex PCR. The sample records around 2,000,000 clones, about 95% being singletons. The naive CD8 population came from CD45RO-negative cells selected for CCR7, without terminally differentiated effector memory CD45RA+ cells. Germline lookup yields CDR1 SGHNT and CDR2 YYREEE (reference sequence). The CDR3 length is 16 residues. Trimming took 4 bases from V and 4 from J, leaving 20 bases between them. This sample was included in a study of shared clonotypes between healthy human individuals.

The rearrangement joins TRBV5-4 to TRBJ1-2; unclear D gene. This sequence was found in a man between 18 and 35 years old in good health. Sample: naive CD8+ T cells sorted from blood. CDR3 DNA: TGTGCCAGCAGCGACGTGGAGGTTATTTTGGTCTATGGCTACACCTTC. It specifies CASSDVEVILVYGYTF. The complete variable domain, with remaining parts taken from reference TRBV5-4 and TRBJ1-2, reads ETGVTQSPTHLIKTRGQQVTLRCSSQSGHNTVSWYQQALGQGPQFIFQYYREEENGRGNFPPRFSGLQFPNYSSELNVNALELDDSALYLCASSDVEVILVYGYTFGSGTRLTVV.